A selection of T cell receptor beta chains follows, all from one sample in a study of blood T cell repertoires in COVID-19. Some clones are missing from TCRdb's copy, which holds only in-frame ones; the method was immunoSEQ multiplex PCR. Of more than 90,000 clones in the sample, less than 75% were seen once. The sequenced sample was peripheral blood. The receptors come from a woman aged 60-70 years in a cohort sampled during active or convalescent COVID-19. CDR3s include the opening cysteine and the closing phenylalanine or tryptophan.

V	J	CDR3
TRBV7-6	TRBJ1-6	CASSLSPSGQSNNSPLHF
TRBV18	TRBJ2-6	CASSVQGSGANVLTF
TRBV6-4	TRBJ2-2	CASSPQGVVSTGELFF
TRBV14	TRBJ2-2	CASSQVQGGTGELFF
TRBV6-5	TRBJ2-1	CASSSQPGQYNEQFF
TRBV9	TRBJ2-5	CASSAGQVETQYF
TRBV19	TRBJ1-2	CASSHRDRTSYGYTF
TRBV29-1	TRBJ2-7	CSAVGQGSSYEQYF
TRBV5-1	TRBJ1-2	CASSRGTSLNYGYTF
TRBV6-5	TRBJ1-1	CASIGGFGNTEAFF
TRBV6-4	TRBJ1-1	CASRRVTEAFF
TRBV3-1/TRBV3-2	TRBJ2-5	CASSLRTSGGETQYF
TRBV11-2	TRBJ2-3	CASSFAGLAGADTQYF
TRBV29-1	TRBJ1-4	CSVARGRREKLFF
TRBV9	TRBJ2-1	CASSVSSGGSYNEQFF
TRBV5-1	TRBJ2-3	CASSSSGSTDTQYF
TRBV4-1	TRBJ1-6	CASSHSPDRAGSSYNSPLHF
TRBV4-2	TRBJ2-3	CASSLDGGDTQYF
TRBV5-1	TRBJ1-1	CASSSDGMNTEAFF